The 3 T cell receptor beta chains below all came from one sample that was sequenced in a study of radiation and T cells in renal cell carcinoma. The table came from immunoSEQ multiplex PCR; TCRdb's copy has only in-frame clones and leaves some out. The sample lists roughly 14,000 clones; about 64% were seen once. This sample's treatment: 15 Gy SBRT to primary tumor, nephrectomy 4 weeks later. This specimen was tumor tissue, taken from a patient whose treatment included radiotherapy and nephrectomy. The receptors were gathered from a woman aged 70 to 79 with renal cell carcinoma.

V is TRBV5-1 and J is TRBJ2-1; D is uncertain. The V gene lost 3 bases and the J gene lost 6 bases, with 10 bases spanning the gap. Germline-derived CDR1 and CDR2 are SGHRS and YFSETQ. CDR3 length: 13 amino acids. The CDR3 DNA sequence: TGCGCCAGCAGCTCGCGACATTCCAATGAGCAGTTCTTC. This sequence encodes CASSSRHSNEQFF.

The chain couples TRBV25-1 to TRBJ2-1; a weak D match, TRBD1 (6 bases). This CDR3 has 15 amino acids. Germline V gene lookup returns CDR1 MGHDK and CDR2 SYGVNS. V lost 5 bases and J lost 4, with 15 bases in between. The CDR3 DNA follows: TGTGCCAGCAGTCCTACTAGGGGGTCGTACAATGAGCAGTTCTTC. Its protein is CASSPTRGSYNEQFF.

The rearrangement links TRBV11-2 to TRBJ2-2, with 7 nucleotides matching TRBD1. Germline CDR1 and CDR2: SGHAT and FQNNGV. CDR3 length: 13 residues. The J segment lost 5 bases and the V segment lost 5 bases, leaving 2 bases of the junction unmatched. CDR3 residues: CASSTQGTGELFF. The DNA for the CDR3 is TGTGCCAGCAGCACACAGGGGACCGGGGAGCTGTTTTTT.